A few counts support the clone carrying this T cell receptor beta chain. Its target is not known. The authors produced TCR alpha and TCR beta cDNA libraries with sample barcodes and UMIs by 5'RACE using constant-segment primers. TCRdb itself ran the 5' RACE reads through MiXCR, one entry per CDR3 protein. In the table there are about 200,000 distinct CDR3 sequences, 18% of which are singletons. This sample stems from a study of T-cell memory formation after mild COVID-19. Study overall: TCR clusters showed largely donor specificity. Study outcomes and limitations: From day 15 to 85, contracting clones were balanced between CD4 and CD8, whereas later expanders leaned toward CD4+.

This CDR3 region has 13 residues. Trimming stripped 2 bases from V and 4 bases from J, with 9 bases between. Germline loops: CDR1 SGHAT, CDR2 FQNNGV. The chain is built from TRBV11-2 and TRBJ2-7; D remains ambiguous. The sequenced sample was PBMCs or a T cell subset sorted from them (not recorded which). The TCR comes from an adult woman who had mild COVID-19 (a few samples of this study predate the infection). Cell type and time point are not known. The CDR3 nucleotides are TGTGCCAGCAGCTTAATGGTGAGATACGAGCAGTACTTC. Amino acid sequence: CASSLMVRYEQYF.